This entry is about one TCR beta chain. The antigen is undetermined. Regarding treatment: about 20 received Ad26.COV2.S at low or high dose, single or two shots; 5 received placebo; per-sample allocation not given. Samples came from day 63 after the first vaccine or placebo injection. An 18-55-year-old adult in Boston served as donor. The data were produced by immunoSEQ multiplex PCR, yet TCRdb's version contains in-frame clones alone and is incomplete. The sample has about 320,000 clones; just over 85% are singletons. This entry comes from a study of Ad26.COV2.S vaccination and SARS-CoV-2 variants. The wider study: This donor came from the COV1001 trial of Ad26.COV2.S. Study conclusions and caveats: Analyses of TCR breadth and depth may have underestimated total T cell responses.

The source material was peripheral blood, sampled in a trial of Ad26.COV2.S vaccine versus placebo. The clonotype comes from a person aged 18-65 years who received the Ad26.COV2.S COVID-19 vaccine or a placebo.

CDR3 in amino acids: CASSPGAGANYGYTF. The CDR3 DNA reads as TGTGCCAGCTCACCGGGGGCGGGAGCTAACTATGGCTACACCTTC. The chain employs TRBV18 and TRBJ1-2, with D possibly being TRBD1 (6 bases). V lost 3 bases and J 0 bases, leaving 11 bases between the germline ends. Germline loops: CDR1 KGHSH, CDR2 LQKENI. CDR3 size: 15 residues.